This TCR beta chain originates from a study of blood T cells in healthy people across ages. Study-wide points: The authors considered diversity estimates from one million T cells to be underestimates. Per-million-T-cell TCR beta diversity fell roughly linearly with age.

It was with a sample-barcoded 5' primer and a J-beta primer mix that a second PCR of roughly 6 to 11 cycles was run. TCRdb called the 5' RACE reads again in MiXCR, with one record for every CDR3 protein. The sample shows fewer than 2,000,000 distinct CDR3 sequences, roughly 32% of them seen only once. The germline V gene has CDR1 DFQATT and CDR2 SNEGSKA (reference sequence). The ends lost 5 bases at V and 2 bases at J; junction bases unmatched: 12. This CDR3 spans 16 amino acids. Comment on this clonotype: Its antigen is undetermined.

Sequences were obtained from blood. This clonotype was obtained from a woman under 40 in good health. The V gene is TRBV20-1, the J gene TRBJ2-5; 9 nucleotides agree with TRBD2. The DNA of the CDR3 is TGCAGTGCTCCCGACCGGAGACTAGCGGTACAAGAGACCCAGTACTTC. Translating it yields CSAPDRRLAVQETQYF.